This is a list of T cell receptor beta chains from one sample in a study of radiotherapy plus CTLA-4 blockade in lung cancer. Clones were read by immunoSEQ multiplex PCR, and TCRdb kept only the in-frame ones, dropping some. Of about 43,000 clones detected, around 70% appear once; the ten largest clones hold about 23%. The sequences come from peripheral blood, collected from a patient treated with radiotherapy plus ipilimumab. These receptors came from a human donor with non-small cell lung cancer who had a partial response to radiotherapy plus ipilimumab. Both conserved end residues are part of each CDR3. D genes are given only for firm matches. Clone size is shown for a subset of rows, as once, few, many or a class of expanded clone.

d_gene: TRBD1
v_gene: TRBV19
abundance: .
j_gene: TRBJ2-5
CDR3nt: TGTGCCAGTAGTATCATTGCCGGGACAGTCGGGCTAGAGACCCAGTACTTC
CDR3aa: CASSIIAGTVGLETQYF

d_gene: .
v_gene: TRBV10-2
abundance: once
j_gene: TRBJ2-6
CDR3nt: TGCGCCAGCAGTGATAGCTCTGGGGCCAACGTCCTGACTTTC
CDR3aa: CASSDSSGANVLTF

d_gene: TRBD2
v_gene: TRBV7-2
abundance: .
j_gene: TRBJ2-1
CDR3nt: TGTGCCAGCAGCTTAGGGCGGGGGGGCCGAACGAATGAGCAGTTCTTC
CDR3aa: CASSLGRGGRTNEQFF

d_gene: .
v_gene: TRBV10-3
abundance: few
j_gene: TRBJ2-7
CDR3nt: TGTGCCATCACGGCCGGGACTGGAGACTACGAGCAGTACTTC
CDR3aa: CAITAGTGDYEQYF

d_gene: TRBD1
v_gene: TRBV5-4
abundance: .
j_gene: TRBJ2-7
CDR3nt: TGTGCCAGCAGCCTAGACCGGGACAGGGTCCCACTTACCTACGAGCAGTACTTC
CDR3aa: CASSLDRDRVPLTYEQYF

d_gene: .
v_gene: TRBV7-2
abundance: .
j_gene: TRBJ1-2
CDR3nt: TGTGCCAGCAGCTTAGGGAGTAACTCTAACTATGGCTACACCTTC
CDR3aa: CASSLGSNSNYGYTF

d_gene: .
v_gene: TRBV6-6
abundance: .
j_gene: TRBJ1-3
CDR3nt: TGTGCCAGCAGGAGTCTGGGAGCTGGAAACACCATATATTTT
CDR3aa: CASRSLGAGNTIYF

d_gene: .
v_gene: TRBV30
abundance: .
j_gene: TRBJ2-3
CDR3nt: TGTGCCTGGAGGCGGGGTCAAAGCACAGATACGCAGTATTTT
CDR3aa: CAWRRGQSTDTQYF

d_gene: .
v_gene: TRBV10-2
abundance: medium-sized
j_gene: TRBJ1-1
CDR3nt: TGCGCCACCCTAATCGGGGGGAACACTGAAGCTTTCTTT
CDR3aa: CATLIGGNTEAFF

d_gene: TRBD1
v_gene: TRBV19
abundance: .
j_gene: TRBJ1-6
CDR3nt: TGTGCCAGTAGGGACAGGGATGGATCACCCCTCCACTTT
CDR3aa: CASRDRDGSPLHF

d_gene: TRBD2
v_gene: TRBV7-9
abundance: .
j_gene: TRBJ2-1
CDR3nt: TGTGCCAGCAGCCCTGGCAGCGGGAGCCGCTACAATGAGCAGTTCTTC
CDR3aa: CASSPGSGSRYNEQFF

d_gene: .
v_gene: TRBV12-5
abundance: few
j_gene: TRBJ2-7
CDR3nt: TGTGCTAGTGTGCAGGACTTTCAACCCTACGAGCAGTACTTC
CDR3aa: CASVQDFQPYEQYF

d_gene: .
v_gene: TRBV7-2
abundance: .
j_gene: TRBJ2-1
CDR3nt: TGTGCCAGCAGACGGACAGCGTCCTACAATGAGCAGTTCTTC
CDR3aa: CASRRTASYNEQFF

d_gene: .
v_gene: TRBV18
abundance: .
j_gene: TRBJ2-7
CDR3nt: TGTGCCAGCTCACCTGCGGGCCCCTCCACCTACGAGCAGTACTTC
CDR3aa: CASSPAGPSTYEQYF

d_gene: TRBD1
v_gene: TRBV30
abundance: .
j_gene: TRBJ1-2
CDR3nt: TGTGCCTGGAGGGGGACAGGGGGCTATGGCTACACCTTC
CDR3aa: CAWRGTGGYGYTF

d_gene: .
v_gene: TRBV6-1
abundance: .
j_gene: TRBJ2-7
CDR3nt: TGTGCCAGCAAAATGGCGCGGGTACACTCCTACGAGCAGTACTTC
CDR3aa: CASKMARVHSYEQYF

d_gene: .
v_gene: TRBV6-6
abundance: .
j_gene: TRBJ1-5
CDR3nt: TGTGCCAGCAGTTACTCCCAGGGGTATCAGCCCCAGCATTTT
CDR3aa: CASSYSQGYQPQHF

d_gene: .
v_gene: TRBV6-6
abundance: few
j_gene: TRBJ1-5
CDR3nt: TGTGCCAGCAGTTACTCGTCGGCAGGAGGAAATCAGCCCCAGCATTTT
CDR3aa: CASSYSSAGGNQPQHF

d_gene: TRBD1
v_gene: TRBV7-9
abundance: .
j_gene: TRBJ1-4
CDR3nt: TGTGCCAGCAGCCCTACCGACAGGGTGGGGGAAAAACTGTTTTTT
CDR3aa: CASSPTDRVGEKLFF

d_gene: .
v_gene: TRBV4-2
abundance: .
j_gene: TRBJ2-7
CDR3nt: TGTGCCAGCAGAGCCCGTGACGAGCAGTACTTC
CDR3aa: CASRARDEQYF

d_gene: .
v_gene: TRBV7-2
abundance: .
j_gene: TRBJ1-1
CDR3nt: TGTGCCAGCAGCTCCGGACAACCCGGGGGCACTGAAGCTTTCTTT
CDR3aa: CASSSGQPGGTEAFF

d_gene: TRBD1
v_gene: TRBV5-4
abundance: .
j_gene: TRBJ1-4
CDR3nt: TGTGCCAGCAGCCTAGGGACAGGGCGGACTAATGAAAAACTGTTTTTT
CDR3aa: CASSLGTGRTNEKLFF

d_gene: .
v_gene: TRBV2
abundance: once
j_gene: TRBJ2-1
CDR3nt: TGTGCCAGCAGGGAGACGGGAGTTAACGATGAGCAGTTCTTC
CDR3aa: CASRETGVNDEQFF

d_gene: .
v_gene: TRBV4-2
abundance: .
j_gene: TRBJ2-5
CDR3nt: TGTGCCAGCAGCCAGGACCCCGGGACAACCGCGCGAGGGGAGACCCAGTACTTC
CDR3aa: CASSQDPGTTARGETQYF

d_gene: TRBD2
v_gene: TRBV6-1
abundance: .
j_gene: TRBJ2-6
CDR3nt: TGTGCCAGCAGTGAAGGGCTAGCGGGAGTTTCTGGGGCCAACGTCCTGACTTTC
CDR3aa: CASSEGLAGVSGANVLTF

d_gene: .
v_gene: TRBV18
abundance: few
j_gene: TRBJ1-3
CDR3nt: TGTGCCAGCTCACGGGAGGGTTCTGGAAACACCATATATTTT
CDR3aa: CASSREGSGNTIYF

d_gene: .
v_gene: TRBV9
abundance: .
j_gene: TRBJ1-2
CDR3nt: TGTGCCAGCAGCGTAGACGGGCGTTCGGAGGCTGGCTACACCTTC
CDR3aa: CASSVDGRSEAGYTF

d_gene: .
v_gene: TRBV2
abundance: .
j_gene: TRBJ2-2
CDR3nt: TGTGCCAGCAGTGTTGGGCTCGAAAACACCGGGGAGCTGTTTTTT
CDR3aa: CASSVGLENTGELFF

d_gene: .
v_gene: TRBV25-1
abundance: .
j_gene: TRBJ2-7
CDR3nt: TGTGCCAGCAGTGAATCTGGGCGATACGAGCAGTACTTC
CDR3aa: CASSESGRYEQYF

d_gene: .
v_gene: TRBV11-3
abundance: .
j_gene: TRBJ1-1
CDR3nt: TGTGCCAGCAGCTCCCGGGGATCCCCTGAAGCTTTCTTT
CDR3aa: CASSSRGSPEAFF

d_gene: TRBD1
v_gene: TRBV14
abundance: many
j_gene: TRBJ1-6
CDR3nt: TGTGCCAGCAGCCAAGTTGGGACAGGAAATTCACCCCTCCACTTT
CDR3aa: CASSQVGTGNSPLHF

d_gene: .
v_gene: TRBV19
abundance: .
j_gene: TRBJ1-2
CDR3nt: TGTGCCAGTACCACCTGGAGGGGCAGGGATAGAGGACTCGTCGGCTACACCTTC
CDR3aa: CASTTWRGRDRGLVGYTF

d_gene: .
v_gene: TRBV5-8
abundance: .
j_gene: TRBJ1-1
CDR3nt: TGTGCCAGCAGCTTCCAGACTAGGAACACTGAAGCTTTCTTT
CDR3aa: CASSFQTRNTEAFF

d_gene: TRBD1
v_gene: TRBV7-6
abundance: .
j_gene: TRBJ1-1
CDR3nt: TGTGCCAGCAGCTTAGGGTCGAGGGACAGTGTAAAAAAAGCTTTCTTT
CDR3aa: CASSLGSRDSVKKAFF

d_gene: TRBD1
v_gene: TRBV29-1
abundance: .
j_gene: TRBJ1-3
CDR3nt: TGCAGCGCCCGGGACAGGGGACAAGGAAACACCATATATTTT
CDR3aa: CSARDRGQGNTIYF

d_gene: .
v_gene: TRBV19
abundance: few
j_gene: TRBJ1-2
CDR3nt: TGTGCCAGTAGTATCGGACACCTGAACTATGGCTACACCTTC
CDR3aa: CASSIGHLNYGYTF

d_gene: .
v_gene: TRBV5-1
abundance: .
j_gene: TRBJ1-1
CDR3nt: TGCGCCAGCAGCATCAGGGGAAACACTGAAGCTTTCTTT
CDR3aa: CASSIRGNTEAFF

d_gene: TRBD1
v_gene: TRBV18
abundance: .
j_gene: TRBJ2-5
CDR3nt: TGTGCCAGCTCGCTTGACAGGGGGCTTCAGTACTTC
CDR3aa: CASSLDRGLQYF

d_gene: .
v_gene: TRBV5-1
abundance: .
j_gene: TRBJ1-5
CDR3nt: TGCGCCAGCAGCTCCGCGGGGGGCAATCAGCCCCAGCATTTT
CDR3aa: CASSSAGGNQPQHF

d_gene: .
v_gene: TRBV19
abundance: few
j_gene: TRBJ2-3
CDR3nt: TGTGCCAGCGGACAGCCCTCGGGCACAGATACGCAGTATTTT
CDR3aa: CASGQPSGTDTQYF

d_gene: TRBD1
v_gene: TRBV2
abundance: few
j_gene: TRBJ1-1
CDR3nt: TGTGCCAGCAGTACCTACAGGGGGACTGAAGCTTTCTTT
CDR3aa: CASSTYRGTEAFF

d_gene: TRBD2
v_gene: TRBV30
abundance: .
j_gene: TRBJ2-3
CDR3nt: TGTGCCTGGAATAGGGGACTAGGATCAGATACGCAGTATTTT
CDR3aa: CAWNRGLGSDTQYF

d_gene: .
v_gene: TRBV4-2
abundance: .
j_gene: TRBJ1-2
CDR3nt: TGTGCCAGCAGCCAAGGGGCTCAGGAAAACTATGGCTACACCTTC
CDR3aa: CASSQGAQENYGYTF

d_gene: .
v_gene: TRBV7-3
abundance: .
j_gene: TRBJ1-4
CDR3nt: TGTGCCAGCAGCTTGATGGGACTGCAGGATAATGAAAAACTGTTTTTT
CDR3aa: CASSLMGLQDNEKLFF

d_gene: .
v_gene: TRBV4-1
abundance: once
j_gene: TRBJ1-1
CDR3nt: TGCGCCAGCAGCCCCCGGGTTTACACTGAAGCTTTCTTT
CDR3aa: CASSPRVYTEAFF

d_gene: TRBD2
v_gene: TRBV6-1
abundance: few
j_gene: TRBJ2-7
CDR3nt: TGTGCCAGCAGTGAAGGGCCTAGCGGGTACTACGAGCAGTACTTC
CDR3aa: CASSEGPSGYYEQYF

d_gene: TRBD2
v_gene: TRBV27
abundance: .
j_gene: TRBJ2-1
CDR3nt: TGTGCCAGCAGTTTATTTGCCCCCTCGACTAGCGGGGCACTGAGCTCCTACAATGAGCAGTTCTTC
CDR3aa: CASSLFAPSTSGALSSYNEQFF

d_gene: TRBD1
v_gene: TRBV28
abundance: .
j_gene: TRBJ1-5
CDR3nt: TGTGCCAGCAGTTTAGGACAGGGAAGGCAGCCCCAGCATTTT
CDR3aa: CASSLGQGRQPQHF

d_gene: .
v_gene: TRBV7-8
abundance: few
j_gene: TRBJ1-2
CDR3nt: TGTGCCAGCAGCTTAGGGGTTTCAGGGTCTAACTATGGCTACACCTTC
CDR3aa: CASSLGVSGSNYGYTF